Presented here are 25 T cell receptor beta chains from one specimen sequenced in a study of beta chain features in type 1 diabetes. Of the isolated RNA, all was reverse transcribed, and so the sequenced material was expressed TCRB transcripts. Profiling relied on immunoSEQ multiplex PCR, and the TCRdb table lists in-frame clones only, not all of them. The data show around 250,000 clones, with 68% seen just once and 0.053% held by the top ten. Input material: naive CD4+ T cells from blood. The receptor set was obtained from a man aged 30 to 39 in good health.

This clone was seen only a few times. The gene calls are TRBV30 and TRBJ2-5, with TRBD2 as a possible D gene (5 bases). With 2 bases removed from V and 7 bases from J, the gap between germline ends came to 8 bases. This CDR3 region has 11 residues. Germline V CDR1 and CDR2: GTSNPN, SVGIG (reference sequence). The CDR3 DNA reads TGTGCCTGGAGTCGAGAGGGGACCCAGTACTTC. As protein: CAWSREGTQYF.

The rearrangement uses TRBV29-1 and TRBJ2-1, with D perhaps assigned TRBD1 or TRBD2 (5 bases each). Germline CDR1 SQVTM, CDR2 ANQGSEA. The CDR3 covers 13 residues. V lost 6 bases and J 10 bases, leaving 19 bases between the germline ends. Here the CDR3 reads CSVPRTRDGEQFF. CDR3 in DNA: TGCAGCGTCCCGCGTACCCGGGACGGGGAGCAGTTCTTC.

V usage is TRBV7-9 and J usage is TRBJ2-3, with D perhaps TRBD1 (5 bases). The V gene's germline CDR1 is SEHNR and CDR2 FQNEAQ (reference sequence). V dropped 5 bases and J dropped 8 bases, with 8 bases sitting between them. The CDR3 extends over 11 amino acids. CDR3 nucleotide sequence: TGTGCCAGCAGCCGCCAGGGTACGCAGTATTTT. Amino acid sequence: CASSRQGTQYF.

The chain joins TRBV30 to TRBJ1-6; a weak D match, TRBD1 (5 bases). Per the germline V gene, CDR1 is GTSNPN and CDR2 is SVGIG (reference sequence). Between the trimmed V and J ends, which lost 3 bases and 10 bases, there was a span of 16 bases. There are 14 residues in the CDR3. DNA of the CDR3: TGTGCCTGGAGCCCGGACATTTCGGCCTCACCCCTCCACTTT. Translation gives CAWSPDISASPLHF.

The chain uses TRBV4-3 and TRBJ2-7; D is ambiguous. The CDR3 loop spans 15 amino acids. In germline, CDR1 is LGHNA, CDR2 YSLEER. The germline V and J ends were trimmed by 0 bases and 0 bases, with 9 bases remaining between them. This CDR3 reads CASSQDRTVSYEQYF. The CDR3 coding sequence is TGCGCCAGCAGCCAAGATAGGACGGTCTCCTACGAGCAGTACTTC.

The rearrangement links TRBV15 to TRBJ2-7, with TRBD2 matching 7 bases. CDR1 is LNHNV and CDR2 is YYDKDF in the germline V gene (reference sequence). V trimming: 0 bases; J trimming: 4 bases; junction bases outside the gene matches: 12. The CDR3 covers 17 residues. Here the CDR3 DNA reads TGTGCCACCAGCAGAGACCAACTAGCGAGAGGGGTGTACGAGCAGTACTTC. Protein sequence: CATSRDQLARGVYEQYF.

The CDR3 reads CASRPGSSYEQYF. In nucleotides, the CDR3 is TGTGCCAGCAGGCCCGGGAGCTCCTACGAGCAGTACTTC. The rearrangement links TRBV28 to TRBJ2-7, with TRBD2 as a possible D gene (6 bases). CDR3 length: 13 amino acids. V gave up 6 bases and J gave up 0 bases, with 9 bases separating them. The germline V gene has CDR1 MDHEN and CDR2 SYDVKM.

This clone appeared a few times. This rearrangement joins TRBV4-3 to TRBJ2-1; 7 positions agree with TRBD2. Germline CDR1 reads LGHNA; CDR2 reads YSLEER. J lost 0 bases, V lost 4 bases, and 3 bases had no gene match. CDR3 size: 15 residues. This chain's CDR3 is CASSRGGDSYNEQFF. CDR3 nucleotide sequence: TGCGCCAGCAGCCGGGGAGGGGACTCCTACAATGAGCAGTTCTTC.

The chain uses TRBV18 and TRBJ2-7, with 9 bases matching TRBD2. From germline, CDR1 is KGHSH and CDR2 LQKENI. The ends lost 4 bases at V and 5 bases at J; junction bases unmatched: 9. The CDR3 consists of 15 residues. The CDR3 loop reads CASSQTIAGVDEQYF. CDR3 DNA sequence: TGTGCCAGCTCACAAACGATAGCGGGAGTGGACGAGCAGTACTTC.

This chain connects TRBV30 to TRBJ1-2, with unresolved D. Trimming removed 5 bases at V and 0 bases at J, with 13 bases between. The CDR3 contains 14 residues. In germline, CDR1 is GTSNPN, CDR2 SVGIG (reference sequence). DNA of the CDR3: TGTGCCTGGGGTAGGGCCTTAGCTAACTATGGCTACACCTTC. This sequence encodes CAWGRALANYGYTF.

This clone was recorded a few times. The chain uses TRBV6-6 and TRBJ1-1; D is uncertain. The CDR3 consists of 12 residues. The germline CDR1 and CDR2 sequences are MNHNY and SVGAGI (reference sequence). Trimming shortened V by 1 base and J by 5 bases, and 5 bases separated the two germline ends. The CDR3 protein is CASSYLGTEAFF. CDR3 bases: TGTGCCAGCAGTTACTTGGGGACTGAAGCTTTCTTT.

The J gene is TRBJ2-7, the V gene TRBV18; the D gene is possibly TRBD1 (6 bases). The V end was cut by 0 bases, the J end by 1 base, with 10 bases between. The CDR3 contains 15 residues. In germline, CDR1 is KGHSH, CDR2 LQKENI. CDR3 residues: CASSPPTGVSYEQYF. CDR3 in DNA: TGTGCCAGCTCACCACCGACAGGTGTGTCCTACGAGCAGTACTTC.

The DNA of the CDR3 is TGCGCCAGCAGCTCGGGTACAGGGTCGGCGGGAAATCAGCCCCAGCATTTT. Translated: CASSSGTGSAGNQPQHF. The chain is built from TRBV4-1 and TRBJ1-5; possible D gene TRBD1, 6 bases. This CDR3 region has 17 residues. Looked up from germline, CDR1 is MGHRA and CDR2 is YSYEKL. V gave up 5 bases and J gave up 4 bases, with 21 bases separating them.

This clone was seen more than once but under ten times. This chain uses TRBV28 with TRBJ2-1; D may correspond to TRBD1 or TRBD2 (6 bases each). CDR3 size: 17 residues. Trimming removed 5 bases at V and 7 bases at J, with 24 bases between. CDR1 MDHEN and CDR2 SYDVKM come from the germline V gene. The CDR3 DNA reads TGTGCCAGCAGTGGCGGGACAACCTCCTTAGGGTGGAATGAGCAGTTCTTC. This gives the protein CASSGGTTSLGWNEQFF.

The chain combines TRBV29-1 with TRBJ2-1; D gene uncertain. Trimming took 2 bases from V and 5 from J, leaving 10 bases between them. From germline, CDR1 is SQVTM and CDR2 ANQGSEA. The CDR3 has 13 residues. The DNA for the CDR3 is TGCAGCGTTGAATCGCGTTTGGACAATGAGCAGTTCTTC. This gives the protein CSVESRLDNEQFF.

This clone was seen a handful of times. The rearrangement uses TRBV28 and TRBJ2-1, with TRBD2 matching 10 bases. Trimming cost V 3 bases and J 8 bases; bases outside gene matches: 4. This CDR3 contains 14 residues. Germline V CDR1 and CDR2: MDHEN, SYDVKM. CDR3 sequence: CASSLVAGGYEQFF. Here the CDR3 DNA reads TGTGCCAGCAGTTTGGTAGCGGGAGGTTATGAGCAGTTCTTC.

The genes are TRBV5-4 and TRBJ2-5; no reliable D call. V was shortened by 0 bases and J by 3 bases, with 3 bases between the two germline ends. This CDR3 spans 12 amino acids. Germline V gene sequence: CDR1 SGHNT, CDR2 YYREEE (reference sequence). The DNA for the CDR3 is TGTGCCAGCAGCTTGGACGAAGAGACCCAGTACTTC. Its translation: CASSLDEETQYF.

The rearrangement links TRBV27 to TRBJ2-3; possibly TRBD2 for D (5 bases). The V end was cut by 10 bases, the J end by 6 bases, with 11 bases between. CDR3 size: 11 residues. Germline lookup yields CDR1 MNHEY and CDR2 SMNVEV (reference sequence). The CDR3 bases are TGTGCCATCGGAGGTACGGATACGCAGTATTTT. Its translation is CAIGGTDTQYF.

V usage is TRBV30 and J usage is TRBJ2-5; D gene unclear. This CDR3 spans 13 amino acids. V lost 4 bases, J lost 5 bases, and 14 bases lay in between. The germline V gene has CDR1 GTSNPN and CDR2 SVGIG (reference sequence). The CDR3 protein is CAWIGLVRETQYF. The CDR3 DNA is TGTGCCTGGATCGGATTGGTCCGGGAGACCCAGTACTTC.

The J gene is TRBJ2-1, the V gene TRBV5-1; 10 bases align to TRBD1. Trimming at V came to 4 bases and at J to 6 bases, leaving 16 bases not matched to a gene. This CDR3 comprises 18 residues. CDR1 SGHRS and CDR2 YFSETQ come from the germline V gene. The CDR3 DNA sequence: TGCGCCAGCAGCCCGGGACAGGGGACCCTCCGGGGGGGCAATGAGCAGTTCTTC. It yields the protein CASSPGQGTLRGGNEQFF.

This rearrangement joins TRBV9 to TRBJ2-2; TRBD2 matches 8 bases. After removal of 2 bases from V and 6 bases from J, the junction contained 3 bases not matched to a gene. There are 14 residues in the CDR3. Germline values: CDR1 SGDLS, CDR2 YYNGEE. In nucleotides, the CDR3 is TGTGCCAGCAGCGTCCGAGCGGGAGCCGGGGAGCTGTTTTTT. Translated, it gives CASSVRAGAGELFF.

A note on this clone: Additional DNA sequences in this sample encode the identical CDR3. The CDR3 loop reads CASSSLETQYF. The CDR3 DNA reads as TGTGCCAGCAGTTCATTAGAGACCCAGTACTTC. The chain combines TRBV28 with TRBJ2-5; D unresolved. V gave up 4 bases and J gave up 4 bases, with 4 bases separating them. Germline CDR1 reads MDHEN; CDR2 reads SYDVKM. This CDR3 region has 11 residues.

This chain's CDR3 is CASSVGVRAETQYF. CDR3 coding DNA: TGTGCCAGCAGCGTAGGTGTCAGAGCAGAGACCCAGTACTTC. The chain couples TRBV9 to TRBJ2-5; D call uncertain. V was shortened by 0 bases and J by 4 bases, with 10 bases between the two germline ends. The germline V gene has CDR1 SGDLS and CDR2 YYNGEE. The CDR3 runs 14 residues.

The V call is TRBV19, the J call TRBJ2-3; tentative D call: TRBD1 (5 bases). The CDR3 covers 11 residues. V dropped 7 bases and J dropped 5 bases, with 7 bases sitting between them. Germline V gives CDR1 LNHDA, CDR2 SQIVND (reference sequence). Here the CDR3 DNA reads TGTGCCAGTAAACAGGTAGATACGCAGTATTTT. Protein: CASKQVDTQYF.

This chain uses TRBV9 with TRBJ2-7, with TRBD1 as a possible D gene (6 bases). The CDR3 consists of 13 residues. Germline loops: CDR1 SGDLS, CDR2 YYNGEE. The V gene lost 4 bases and the J gene lost 3 bases, with 11 bases spanning the gap. The CDR3 DNA reads as TGTGCCAGCAGCCGGGACACCCTCTACGAGCAGTACTTC. Encoded protein: CASSRDTLYEQYF.